This TCR beta chain derives from a study of blood T cell repertoires in COVID-19. Study overall: The study drew acute and convalescent COVID-19 samples from the United States, Italy and Spain. Sources were T cells, B-cell-depleted T cells, or PBMCs; the material itself was cDNA or gDNA.

Germline loops: CDR1 LNHDA, CDR2 SQIVND (reference sequence). The CDR3 covers 15 residues. V lost 3 bases, J lost 10 bases, and 8 bases stayed unmatched. Original handling: Reference gene primer amplification gave estimated nucleated cell counts. Profiled with immunoSEQ multiplex PCR; TCRdb holds only in-frame clones, not every one. Clone size and the V and J calls come from that table; the DNA yielded D and trimming. This table has some 97,000 clones, around four fifths appearing once. This TCR came from a woman aged 70 to 79 with acute or convalescent COVID-19. Sequenced material: peripheral blood. The rearrangement uses TRBV19 and TRBJ1-6; 8 bases line up with TRBD1. This CDR3 is CASSMGAGGESPLHF. In nucleotides, the CDR3 is TGTGCCAGTAGTATGGGGGCAGGGGGCGAGTCACCCCTCCACTTT.